This T cell receptor (beta chain) was obtained from a study of T cell changes during pregnancy in multiple sclerosis. TCRdb's table, derived via immunoSEQ multiplex PCR, lists solely in-frame clones and lacks some. This sample has 50,000 to 70,000 clones, with 91% found just once. CDR3 length: 12 amino acids. Trimming removed 8 bases from V and 3 bases from J, with 10 bases in between. CDR1 and CDR2 from the germline V gene are MDHEN and SYDVKM. This receptor was taken from a female donor in good health, enrolled as a control in a pregnancy study. V gene TRBV28 combines with J gene TRBJ1-1; D remains unclear. The material was peripheral blood, obtained in the third trimester of pregnancy. As DNA, the CDR3 is TGTGCCAGCGGGGAGATGGACACTGAAGCTTTCTTT. It codes for CASGEMDTEAFF.